This T cell receptor beta chain was sequenced in a study of beta chain features in type 1 diabetes. Investigators reverse transcribed all isolated RNA, so they sequenced expressed TCRB transcripts. Data came from immunoSEQ multiplex PCR; TCRdb stores just in-frame clones and leaves some out. The sample lists 200,000 to 250,000 clones; 11% were seen once. The V gene end was trimmed by 3 bases and the J gene end by 2 bases; junction bases not matched to a gene: 13. Germline CDR1 and CDR2: SGHRS and YFSETQ. There are 17 residues in the CDR3. As to this clone: The antigen remains unidentified.

Broader study findings: The study found that naive, central memory and Treg TCRB repertoires appeared more similar in patients than in healthy donors.

The specimen sequenced was central memory CD4+ T cells from blood. This TCR was recovered from a young man in good health. The chain employs TRBV5-1 and TRBJ2-7; the match to TRBD1 covers 8 bases. CDR3: CASSSARGDRPPYEQYF. The DNA of the CDR3 is TGCGCCAGCAGCTCGGCAAGAGGGGACAGGCCTCCCTACGAGCAGTACTTC.